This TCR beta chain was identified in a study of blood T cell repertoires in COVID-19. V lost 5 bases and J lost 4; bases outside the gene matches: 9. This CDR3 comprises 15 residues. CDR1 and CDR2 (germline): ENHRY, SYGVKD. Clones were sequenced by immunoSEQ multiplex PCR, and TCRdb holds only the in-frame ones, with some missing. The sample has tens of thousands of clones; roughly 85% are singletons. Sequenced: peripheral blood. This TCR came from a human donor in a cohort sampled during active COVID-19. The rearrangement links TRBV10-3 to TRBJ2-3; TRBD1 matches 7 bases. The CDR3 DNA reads TGTGCCATCAGTCCCCAGGGGGACCGGGCAGATACGCAGTATTTT. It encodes CAISPQGDRADTQYF.